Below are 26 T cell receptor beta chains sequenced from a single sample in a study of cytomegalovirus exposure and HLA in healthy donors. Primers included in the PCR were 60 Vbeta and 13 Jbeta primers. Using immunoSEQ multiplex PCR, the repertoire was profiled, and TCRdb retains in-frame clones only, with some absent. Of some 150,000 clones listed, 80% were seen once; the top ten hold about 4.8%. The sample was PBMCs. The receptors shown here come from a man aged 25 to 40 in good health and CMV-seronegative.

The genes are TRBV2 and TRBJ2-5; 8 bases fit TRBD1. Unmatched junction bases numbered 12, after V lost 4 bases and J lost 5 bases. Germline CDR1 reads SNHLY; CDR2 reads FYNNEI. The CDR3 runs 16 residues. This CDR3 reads CASSGAFGTGVETQYF. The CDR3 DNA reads TGTGCCAGCAGTGGGGCCTTTGGGACAGGCGTGGAGACCCAGTACTTC.

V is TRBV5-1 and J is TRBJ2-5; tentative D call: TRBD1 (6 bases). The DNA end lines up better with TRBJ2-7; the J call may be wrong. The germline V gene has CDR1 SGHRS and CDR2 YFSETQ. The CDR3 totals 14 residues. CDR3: CASSLVGTSYEQYF. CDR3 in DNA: TGCGCCAGCAGCTTGGTCGGGACATCCTACGAGCAGTACTTC.

CDR3 residues: CASSFDRPIYEQYF. The CDR3 nucleotides are TGTGCCAGCAGCTTCGACAGACCGATCTACGAGCAGTACTTC. The rearrangement uses TRBV5-6 and TRBJ2-7; D perhaps matches TRBD1 (5 bases). The V and J ends lost 2 bases and 3 bases respectively, with 12 bases between them. This CDR3 contains 14 residues. Germline V lookup: CDR1 SGHDT, CDR2 YYEEEE.

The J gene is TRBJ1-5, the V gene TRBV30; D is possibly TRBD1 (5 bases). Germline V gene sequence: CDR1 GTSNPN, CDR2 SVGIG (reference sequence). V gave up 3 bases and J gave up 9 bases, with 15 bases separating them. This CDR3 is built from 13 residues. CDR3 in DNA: TGTGCCTGGAGCCTACAGGTGAAAGGGCCCCAGCATTTT. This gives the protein CAWSLQVKGPQHF.

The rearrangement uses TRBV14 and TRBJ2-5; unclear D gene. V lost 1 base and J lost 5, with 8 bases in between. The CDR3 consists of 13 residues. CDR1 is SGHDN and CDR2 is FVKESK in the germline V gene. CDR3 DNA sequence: TGTGCCAGCAGCCAAGCCCTCTTCGAGACCCAGTACTTC. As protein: CASSQALFETQYF.

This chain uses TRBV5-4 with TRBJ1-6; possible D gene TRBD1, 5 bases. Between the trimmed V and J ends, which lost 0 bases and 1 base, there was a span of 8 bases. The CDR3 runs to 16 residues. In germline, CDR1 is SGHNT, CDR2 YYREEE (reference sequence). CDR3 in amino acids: CASSLGQKSYNSPLHF. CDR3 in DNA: TGTGCCAGCAGCTTGGGACAGAAATCCTATAATTCACCCCTCCACTTT.

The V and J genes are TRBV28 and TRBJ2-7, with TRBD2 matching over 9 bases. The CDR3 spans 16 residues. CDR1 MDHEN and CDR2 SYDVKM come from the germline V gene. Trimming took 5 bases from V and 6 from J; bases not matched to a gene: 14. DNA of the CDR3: TGTGCCAGCAGTCGCGTGGGGCTAGCGGGGTCTAGCGAGCAGTACTTC. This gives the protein CASSRVGLAGSSEQYF.

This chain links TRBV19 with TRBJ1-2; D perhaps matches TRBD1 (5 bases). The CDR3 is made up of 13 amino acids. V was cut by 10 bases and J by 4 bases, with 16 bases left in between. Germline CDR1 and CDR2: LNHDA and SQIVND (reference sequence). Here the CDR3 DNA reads TGTGCCACCTTGAAGGGGTCTGGCTATGGCTACACCTTC. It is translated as CATLKGSGYGYTF.

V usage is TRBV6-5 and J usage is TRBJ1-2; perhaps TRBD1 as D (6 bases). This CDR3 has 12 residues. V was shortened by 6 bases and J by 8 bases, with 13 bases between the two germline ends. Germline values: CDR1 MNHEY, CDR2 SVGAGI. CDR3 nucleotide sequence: TGTGCCAGCAGCCGGCAGGGGTACGGCTACACCTTC. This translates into CASSRQGYGYTF.

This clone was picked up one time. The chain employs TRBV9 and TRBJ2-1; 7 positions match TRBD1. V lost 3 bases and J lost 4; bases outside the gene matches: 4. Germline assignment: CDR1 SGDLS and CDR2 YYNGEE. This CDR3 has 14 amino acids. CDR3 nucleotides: TGTGCCAGCAGCGCACAGACAGGGTACAATGAGCAGTTCTTC. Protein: CASSAQTGYNEQFF.

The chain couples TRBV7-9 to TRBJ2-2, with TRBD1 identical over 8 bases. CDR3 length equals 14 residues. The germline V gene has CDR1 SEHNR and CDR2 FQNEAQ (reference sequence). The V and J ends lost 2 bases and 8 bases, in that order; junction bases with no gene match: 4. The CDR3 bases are TGTGCCAGCAGCTTAAGGACAGGGTTGGGGGAGCTGTTTTTT. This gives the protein CASSLRTGLGELFF.

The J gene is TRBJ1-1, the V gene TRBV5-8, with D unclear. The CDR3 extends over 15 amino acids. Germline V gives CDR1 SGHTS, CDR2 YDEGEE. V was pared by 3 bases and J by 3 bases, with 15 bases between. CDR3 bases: TGTGCCAGCAGCTCTACAGCAGATTACGACACTGAAGCTTTCTTT. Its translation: CASSSTADYDTEAFF. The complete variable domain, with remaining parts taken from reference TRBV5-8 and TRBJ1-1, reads EAGVTQSPTHLIKTRGQQATLRCSPISGHTSVYWYQQALGLGLQFLLWYDEGEERNRGNFPPRFSGRQFPNYSSELNVNALELEDSALYLCASSSTADYDTEAFFGQGTRLTVV.

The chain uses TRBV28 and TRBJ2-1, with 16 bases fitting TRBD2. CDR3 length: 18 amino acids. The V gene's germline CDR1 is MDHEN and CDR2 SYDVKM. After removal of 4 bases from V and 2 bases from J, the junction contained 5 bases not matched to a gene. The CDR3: CASSWGTSGGVTYNEQFF. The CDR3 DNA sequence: TGTGCCAGCAGTTGGGGGACTAGCGGGGGGGTTACCTACAATGAGCAGTTCTTC.

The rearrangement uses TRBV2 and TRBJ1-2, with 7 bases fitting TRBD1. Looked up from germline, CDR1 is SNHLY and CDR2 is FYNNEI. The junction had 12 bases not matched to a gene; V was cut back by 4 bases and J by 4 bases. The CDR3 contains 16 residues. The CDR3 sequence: CASSALDRPEAYGYTF. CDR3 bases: TGTGCCAGCAGTGCTCTGGACAGGCCAGAGGCCTATGGCTACACCTTC.

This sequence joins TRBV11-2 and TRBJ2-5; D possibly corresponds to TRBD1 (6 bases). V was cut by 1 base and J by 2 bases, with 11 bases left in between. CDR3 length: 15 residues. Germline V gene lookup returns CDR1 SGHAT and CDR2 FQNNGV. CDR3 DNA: TGTGCCAGCAGCTTAGTCCAGGGGTGGCAAGAGACCCAGTACTTC. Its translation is CASSLVQGWQETQYF.

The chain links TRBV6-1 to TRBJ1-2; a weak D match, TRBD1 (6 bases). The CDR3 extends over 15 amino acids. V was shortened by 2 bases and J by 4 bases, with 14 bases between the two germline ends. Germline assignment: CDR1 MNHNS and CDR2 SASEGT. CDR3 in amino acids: CASSEYRDAGYGYTF. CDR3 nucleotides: TGTGCCAGCAGTGAATACAGGGATGCTGGCTATGGCTACACCTTC.

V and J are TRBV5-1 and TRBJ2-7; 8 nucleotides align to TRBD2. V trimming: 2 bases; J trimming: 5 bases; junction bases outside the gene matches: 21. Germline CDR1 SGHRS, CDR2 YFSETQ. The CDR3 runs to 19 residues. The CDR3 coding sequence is TGCGCCAGCAGCTTCGGGGATCCGGGTAGCGGGGTAATCAGCCACGAGCAGTACTTC. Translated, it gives CASSFGDPGSGVISHEQYF.

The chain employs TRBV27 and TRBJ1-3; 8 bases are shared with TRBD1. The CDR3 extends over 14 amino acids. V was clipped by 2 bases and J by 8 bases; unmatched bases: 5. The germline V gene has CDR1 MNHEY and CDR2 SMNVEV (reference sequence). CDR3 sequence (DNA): TGTGCCAGCAGTTTAGGAGGACAGGGCCACACCATATATTTT. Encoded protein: CASSLGGQGHTIYF.

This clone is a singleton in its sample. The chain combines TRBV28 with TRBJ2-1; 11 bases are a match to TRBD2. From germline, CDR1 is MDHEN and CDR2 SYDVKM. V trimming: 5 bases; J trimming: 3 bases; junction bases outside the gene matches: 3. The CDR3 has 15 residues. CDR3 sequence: CASSPGTSGYNEQFF. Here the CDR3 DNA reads TGTGCCAGCAGTCCGGGGACTAGCGGCTACAATGAGCAGTTCTTC. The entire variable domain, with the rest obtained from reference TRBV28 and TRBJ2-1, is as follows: DVKVTQSSRYLVKRTGEKVFLECVQDMDHENMFWYRQDPGLGLRLIYFSYDVKMKEKGDIPEGYSVSREKKERFSLILESASTNQTSMYLCASSPGTSGYNEQFFGPGTRLTVL.

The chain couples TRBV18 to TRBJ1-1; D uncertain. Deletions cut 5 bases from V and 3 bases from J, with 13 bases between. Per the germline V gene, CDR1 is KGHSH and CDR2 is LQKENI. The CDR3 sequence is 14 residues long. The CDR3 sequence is CASSSKVRDTEAFF. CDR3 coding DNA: TGTGCCAGCTCATCCAAGGTCCGGGACACTGAAGCTTTCTTT.

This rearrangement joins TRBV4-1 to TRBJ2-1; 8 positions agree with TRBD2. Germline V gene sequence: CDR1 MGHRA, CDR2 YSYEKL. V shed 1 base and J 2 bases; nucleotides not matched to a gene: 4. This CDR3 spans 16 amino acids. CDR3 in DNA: TGCGCCAGCAGCCAAGCAGGTAGCGGGACCTACAATGAGCAGTTCTTC. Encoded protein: CASSQAGSGTYNEQFF.

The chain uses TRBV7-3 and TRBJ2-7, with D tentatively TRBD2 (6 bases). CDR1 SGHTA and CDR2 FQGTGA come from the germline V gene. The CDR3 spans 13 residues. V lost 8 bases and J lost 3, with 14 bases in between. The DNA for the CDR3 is TGTGCCAGCCAGGAGGGAGAAGGCTACGAGCAGTACTTC. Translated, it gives CASQEGEGYEQYF. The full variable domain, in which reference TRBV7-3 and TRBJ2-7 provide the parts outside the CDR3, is GAGVSQTPSNKVTEKGKYVELRCDPISGHTALYWYRQSLGQGPEFLIYFQGTGAADDSGLPNDRFFAVRPEGSVSTLKIQRTERGDSAVYLCASQEGEGYEQYFGPGTRLTVT.

The CDR3 sequence is CASSPTPSGIHTGELFF. CDR3 bases: TGCGCCAGCAGCCCGACTCCTAGCGGGATTCACACCGGGGAGCTGTTTTTT. This sequence joins TRBV5-1 and TRBJ2-2; 9 positions agree with TRBD2. Germline loops: CDR1 SGHRS, CDR2 YFSETQ. Trimming removed 4 bases from V and 3 bases from J; junction bases left unmatched: 10. There are 17 residues in the CDR3.

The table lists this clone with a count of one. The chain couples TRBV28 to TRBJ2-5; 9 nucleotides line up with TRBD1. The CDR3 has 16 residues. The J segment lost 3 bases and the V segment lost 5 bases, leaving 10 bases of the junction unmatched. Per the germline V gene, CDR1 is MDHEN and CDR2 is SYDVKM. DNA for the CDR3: TGTGCCAGCAGTCAGTTAGGGGACAGGGATGAAGAGACCCAGTACTTC. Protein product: CASSQLGDRDEETQYF.

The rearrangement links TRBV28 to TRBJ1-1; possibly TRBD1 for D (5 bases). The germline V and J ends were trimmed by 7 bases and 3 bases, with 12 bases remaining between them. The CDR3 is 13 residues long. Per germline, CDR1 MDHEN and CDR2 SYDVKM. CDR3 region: CASTLSRDTEAFF. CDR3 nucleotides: TGTGCCAGCACCCTGAGCAGGGACACTGAAGCTTTCTTT.

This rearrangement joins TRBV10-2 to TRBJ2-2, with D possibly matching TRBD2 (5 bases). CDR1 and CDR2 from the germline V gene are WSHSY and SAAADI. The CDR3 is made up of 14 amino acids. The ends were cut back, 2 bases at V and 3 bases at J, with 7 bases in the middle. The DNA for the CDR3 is TGCGCCAGCAGTGAGCCGCGGGACACCGGGGAGCTGTTTTTT. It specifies CASSEPRDTGELFF.